This T cell receptor (beta chain) was obtained from a study of OX40 agonist ivuxolimab in advanced cancers. Study background: The patients got ivuxolimab, which is an agonistic anti-OX40 (CD134) antibody.

With 6 bases removed from V and 3 bases from J, the gap between germline ends came to 15 bases. The germline CDR1 and CDR2 sequences are MDHEN and SYDVKM. The CDR3 consists of 14 residues. Regarding this clone: Its antigen is as yet unknown.

Findings and limits, study-wide: Clonal expansion by week 6 occurred in CD4+ and CD8+ blood T cells (at 0.1 to 3.0 mg/kg). Some of the nonresponding patients also showed low levels of normalized T-cell clonal expansion.

Assay: immunoSEQ multiplex PCR; the TCRdb copy retains only in-frame clones and omits some. The data contain around 70,000 clones, 80% to 95% of them singletons. Material: CD4+ or CD8+ T cells sorted from blood, obtained in a trial of the OX40 agonist ivuxolimab. V usage is TRBV28 and J usage is TRBJ2-7, with D possibly matching TRBD1 (7 bases). This receptor was identified in an adult with an advanced solid tumor such as melanoma, head and neck, liver or kidney cancer. CDR3 DNA sequence: TGTGCCAGCAGCGGGGGTAACAGGGGCTACGAGCAGTACTTC. It encodes CASSGGNRGYEQYF.